This passage covers 25 T cell receptor beta chains from one sample sequenced in a study of blood T cell repertoires in COVID-19. Profiling relied on immunoSEQ multiplex PCR, and the TCRdb table lists in-frame clones only, not all of them. The sample holds approximately 360,000 clones; around 87% are singletons and the top ten take about 1.9%. Sequencing was carried out using PBMCs or T cells enriched from blood (not recorded which). These receptors all stem from a man aged 35-49 years in a cohort exposed to, infected with or recovered from COVID-19 (not recorded which).

V usage is TRBV7-9 and J usage is TRBJ1-4; TRBD1 might be the D (5 bases). There are 13 residues in the CDR3. Trimming removed 5 bases from V and 7 bases from J, with 11 bases in between. CDR1 is SEHNR and CDR2 is FQNEAQ in the germline V gene (reference sequence). CDR3 DNA sequence: TGTGCCAGCAGCCGCACAAGGGGTGAAAAACTGTTTTTT. Translating gives CASSRTRGEKLFF.

A word on this clone: Other DNA variants within this sample encode the same CDR3. V gene TRBV7-8 combines with J gene TRBJ1-3, with no clear D. Per germline, CDR1 SGHVS and CDR2 FQNEAQ. The CDR3 sequence is 14 residues long. V was shortened by 0 bases and J by 0 bases, with 3 bases between the two germline ends. The CDR3 loop is CASSLARSGNTIYF. CDR3 bases: TGTGCCAGCAGCTTAGCCCGCTCTGGAAACACCATATATTTT.

This clone was found once. The chain carries TRBV5-1 and TRBJ2-3; D is unresolved. V was cut by 4 bases and J by 1 base, with 7 bases left in between. This CDR3 has 13 amino acids. CDR1 SGHRS and CDR2 YFSETQ come from the germline V gene. The DNA of the CDR3 is TGCGCCAGCAGCCTGCCGGGCACAGATACGCAGTATTTT. The encoded protein is CASSLPGTDTQYF.

The chain joins TRBV9 to TRBJ2-1; TRBD2 matches at 15 bases. CDR1 SGDLS and CDR2 YYNGEE come from the germline V gene. There are 16 residues in the CDR3. The trim removed 4 bases at V and 7 bases at J, leaving 6 bases unmatched. The DNA for the CDR3 is TGTGCCAGCAGCCCGCACGGGACTAGCGGGAGGAATGAGCAGTTCTTC. Amino acid sequence: CASSPHGTSGRNEQFF.

V gene TRBV2 combines with J gene TRBJ1-5, with 7 nucleotides matching TRBD1. With V trimmed by 6 bases and J by 7 bases, 6 bases remained unmatched. The CDR3 covers 13 residues. CDR1 is SNHLY, CDR2 FYNNEI, per germline. Here the CDR3 reads CASSQGVGQPQHF. Written as DNA, the CDR3 is TGTGCCAGCAGCCAGGGGGTAGGACAGCCCCAGCATTTT.

The chain carries TRBV27 and TRBJ2-2, with TRBD2 matching over 11 bases. Per germline, CDR1 MNHEY and CDR2 SMNVEV (reference sequence). There are 18 residues in the CDR3. J lost 1 base, V lost 6 bases, and 10 bases had no gene match. The CDR3 DNA reads TGTGCCAGCAGCCGAGGGCGTACTAGCGGGGGGAACACCGGGGAGCTGTTTTTT. It translates to CASSRGRTSGGNTGELFF.

This clone was seen once. This sample also contains other DNA sequences that code for the same CDR3. The rearrangement joins TRBV4-1 to TRBJ2-1; 13 bases line up with TRBD2. Germline V lookup: CDR1 MGHRA, CDR2 YSYEKL. V gave up 1 base and J gave up 4 bases; unmatched junction bases: 1. The CDR3 totals 16 residues. DNA for the CDR3: TGCGCCAGCAGCCAAGGGACTAGCGGGGGTTACAATGAGCAGTTCTTC. This translates into CASSQGTSGGYNEQFF.

The rearrangement uses TRBV2 and TRBJ2-5, with 9 nucleotides matching TRBD2. Losses at the gene ends were 6 bases for V and 5 bases for J; bases not matched to a gene: 7. Germline V gives CDR1 SNHLY, CDR2 FYNNEI. The CDR3 runs to 14 residues. The chain's CDR3 is CASRRGLAEETQYF. CDR3 coding DNA: TGTGCCAGCAGACGGGGACTAGCAGAGGAGACCCAGTACTTC. Together with reference TRBV2 and TRBJ2-5, the CDR3 gives the full variable domain: EPEVTQTPSHQVTQMGQEVILRCVPISNHLYFYWYRQILGQKVEFLVSFYNNEISEKSEIFDDQFSVERPDGSNFTLKIRSTKLEDSAMYFCASRRGLAEETQYFGPGTRLLVL.

The chain recombines TRBV28 with TRBJ2-2, with 11 bases matching TRBD2. The CDR3 contains 17 residues. The V gene end was trimmed by 6 bases and the J gene end by 2 bases; junction bases not matched to a gene: 8. Germline values: CDR1 MDHEN, CDR2 SYDVKM. As DNA, the CDR3 is TGTGCCAGCAGCCGCCGGACTAGCGGGTATAACACCGGGGAGCTGTTTTTT. Its translation is CASSRRTSGYNTGELFF.

The V call is TRBV5-1, the J call TRBJ1-6, with 7 nucleotides matching TRBD1. The length of the CDR3 is 14 residues. The germline V gene encodes CDR1 SGHRS and CDR2 YFSETQ. J gave up 7 bases and V 5 bases, and 6 bases lay outside the gene matches. The CDR3 DNA is TGCGCCAGCAGACAGGGGTGGGAGAATTCACCCCTCCACTTT. Translating it yields CASRQGWENSPLHF.

The CDR3 bases are TGTGCCAGCAGTTATGTGAGTGGCGAGCAGTACTTC. The encoded protein is CASSYVSGEQYF. This rearrangement joins TRBV6-2 or TRBV6-3 to TRBJ2-7, with D hard to call. The CDR3 consists of 12 residues. Germline V gene sequence: CDR1 MNHEY, CDR2 SVGEGT. The ends were cut back, 3 bases at V and 6 bases at J, with 9 bases in the middle.

The chain employs TRBV12-5 and TRBJ2-7; possible D gene TRBD1, 5 bases. This CDR3 has 13 amino acids. Germline V gene sequence: CDR1 LGHNT, CDR2 FRNRAP. V was pared by 1 base and J by 4 bases, with 8 bases between. The CDR3 coding sequence is TGTGCTAGTGGTTTGGCCCACAGGTACGAGCAGTACTTC. This encodes CASGLAHRYEQYF.

The V and J genes are TRBV4-2 and TRBJ1-5, with D possibly being TRBD1 (6 bases). Between the trimmed V and J ends, which lost 5 bases and 7 bases, there was a span of 15 bases. The germline CDR1 and CDR2 sequences are LGHNA and YNFKEQ. The CDR3 length is 14 residues. The CDR3 loop reads CASSFTGLRQPQHF. CDR3 in DNA: TGTGCCAGCAGCTTTACAGGGTTACGCCAGCCCCAGCATTTT.

CDR3 residues: CASSLFRLRGLAGVPPEQFF. DNA for the CDR3: TGTGCCAGCAGTTTATTCAGGTTGAGGGGACTAGCGGGAGTTCCACCTGAGCAGTTCTTC. The rearrangement links TRBV28 to TRBJ2-1; TRBD2 aligns across 14 bases. The germline CDR1 and CDR2 sequences are MDHEN and SYDVKM. J was trimmed by 9 bases and V by 1 base; bases with no gene match: 17. This CDR3 is 20 amino acids long.

The rearrangement links TRBV2 to TRBJ2-3, with D uncertain. The V end was cut by 6 bases, the J end by 0 bases, with 10 bases between. CDR1 is SNHLY and CDR2 is FYNNEI in the germline V gene. This CDR3 has 14 residues. CDR3 nucleotides: TGTGCCAGCAGCCGCCTAGTTAGCACAGATACGCAGTATTTT. Amino acid sequence: CASSRLVSTDTQYF.

V and J are TRBV5-1 and TRBJ1-3; D ambiguous. The CDR3 sequence is 14 residues long. The germline CDR1 and CDR2 sequences are SGHRS and YFSETQ. Trimming took off 0 bases at V and 9 bases at J, with 13 bases between the two ends. The CDR3 DNA sequence: TGCGCCAGCAGCTTGGGCAGCGCCGAAAGCACCATATATTTT. Its translation: CASSLGSAESTIYF.

V gene TRBV5-1 combines with J gene TRBJ1-4; no definite D call. V lost 3 bases to trimming and J lost 0 bases, with 9 bases between them. Looked up from germline, CDR1 is SGHRS and CDR2 is YFSETQ. CDR3 length equals 15 residues. The CDR3 DNA follows: TGCGCCAGCAGCTACGCGGGCTCAACTAATGAAAAACTGTTTTTT. This codes for CASSYAGSTNEKLFF.

This sequence joins TRBV7-9 and TRBJ2-2, with D maybe TRBD2 (6 bases). The CDR3 has 15 residues. V dropped 3 bases and J dropped 4 bases, with 12 bases sitting between them. Germline lookup yields CDR1 SEHNR and CDR2 FQNEAQ (reference sequence). CDR3 amino acids: CASSLRDFSTGELFF. CDR3 DNA: TGTGCCAGCAGCTTGCGGGACTTTAGCACCGGGGAGCTGTTTTTT.

The chain carries TRBV29-1 and TRBJ2-1, with D tentatively TRBD2 (6 bases). This CDR3 is 10 amino acids long. Germline CDR1 reads SQVTM; CDR2 reads ANQGSEA. V was pared by 7 bases and J by 9 bases, with 10 bases between. CDR3 DNA: TGCAGCGGCGTCGGGGGTGAGCAGTTCTTC. Translating gives CSGVGGEQFF.

The J gene is TRBJ1-2, the V gene TRBV5-1; 7 bases line up with TRBD1. In germline, CDR1 is SGHRS, CDR2 YFSETQ. The ends lost 4 bases at V and 6 bases at J; junction bases unmatched: 9. The CDR3 has 14 residues. For the CDR3, the DNA is TGCGCCAGCAGCCAGAAAGGGGGCAGCCATGGCTACACCTTC. Protein sequence: CASSQKGGSHGYTF. Together with reference TRBV5-1 and TRBJ1-2, the CDR3 gives the full variable domain: KAGVTQTPRYLIKTRGQQVTLSCSPISGHRSVSWYQQTPGQGLQFLFEYFSETQRNKGNFPGRFSGRQFSNSRSEMNVSTLELGDSALYLCASSQKGGSHGYTFGSGTRLTVV.

The gene calls are TRBV6-4 and TRBJ2-3; D is possibly TRBD1 (6 bases). V was shortened by 3 bases and J by 3 bases, with 10 bases between the two germline ends. Germline CDR1 MRHNA, CDR2 SNTAGT. The CDR3 is made up of 14 amino acids. The CDR3 bases are TGTGCCAGCAGTGAACAGGGCGCAACAGATACGCAGTATTTT. Amino acid sequence: CASSEQGATDTQYF.

The chain carries TRBV5-6 and TRBJ2-1; 13 positions agree with TRBD2. V shed 5 bases and J 5 bases; nucleotides not matched to a gene: 10. The CDR3 runs 17 residues. From germline, CDR1 is SGHDT and CDR2 YYEEEE. The chain's CDR3 is CASRNPGLAGPDNEQFF. Written as DNA, the CDR3 is TGTGCCAGCAGAAATCCGGGACTAGCGGGACCAGACAATGAGCAGTTCTTC.

CDR3 protein: CASRGQHSNQPQHF. CDR3 coding DNA: TGTGCCAGCAGGGGACAGCATAGCAATCAGCCCCAGCATTTT. The chain joins TRBV27 to TRBJ1-5; 7 bases match TRBD1. Germline CDR1 reads MNHEY; CDR2 reads SMNVEV (reference sequence). With 6 bases clipped from V and 0 bases from J, the junction kept 2 bases outside the gene matches. The CDR3 spans 14 residues.

This chain connects TRBV5-3 to TRBJ1-3; no reliable D call. TRBV5-3 is noted as an ORF with a role that remains uncertain. V lost 0 bases and J 2 bases, leaving 15 bases between the germline ends. This CDR3 region has 17 residues. CDR3 coding DNA: TGTGCCAGAAGCTTGGGGGAGACGGCGCCAGCTGGAAACACCATATATTTT. Amino acids: CARSLGETAPAGNTIYF.

This chain joins TRBV12-5 and TRBJ2-5, with 7 bases matching TRBD1. This CDR3 is 17 amino acids long. The germline CDR1 and CDR2 sequences are LGHNT and FRNRAP. The V and J ends lost 6 bases and 0 bases, in that order; junction bases with no gene match: 13. CDR3 protein: CASGLGQTGQYQETQYF. The CDR3 DNA sequence: TGTGCTAGTGGCCTGGGACAGACCGGACAGTACCAAGAGACCCAGTACTTC.